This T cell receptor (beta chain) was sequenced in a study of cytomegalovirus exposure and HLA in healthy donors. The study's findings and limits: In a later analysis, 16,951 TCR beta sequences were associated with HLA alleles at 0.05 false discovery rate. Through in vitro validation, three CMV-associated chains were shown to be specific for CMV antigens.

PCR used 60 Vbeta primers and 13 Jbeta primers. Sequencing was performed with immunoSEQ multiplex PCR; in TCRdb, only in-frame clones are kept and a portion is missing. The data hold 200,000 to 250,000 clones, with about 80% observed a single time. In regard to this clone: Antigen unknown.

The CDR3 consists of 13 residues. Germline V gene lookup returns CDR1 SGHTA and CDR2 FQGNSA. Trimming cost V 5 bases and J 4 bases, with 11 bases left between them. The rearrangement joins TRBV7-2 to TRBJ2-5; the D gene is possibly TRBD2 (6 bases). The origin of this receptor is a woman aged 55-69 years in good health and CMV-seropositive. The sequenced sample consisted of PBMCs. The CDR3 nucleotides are TGTGCCAGCAGCCCACCGGGGGTAGAGACCCAGTACTTC. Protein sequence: CASSPPGVETQYF.